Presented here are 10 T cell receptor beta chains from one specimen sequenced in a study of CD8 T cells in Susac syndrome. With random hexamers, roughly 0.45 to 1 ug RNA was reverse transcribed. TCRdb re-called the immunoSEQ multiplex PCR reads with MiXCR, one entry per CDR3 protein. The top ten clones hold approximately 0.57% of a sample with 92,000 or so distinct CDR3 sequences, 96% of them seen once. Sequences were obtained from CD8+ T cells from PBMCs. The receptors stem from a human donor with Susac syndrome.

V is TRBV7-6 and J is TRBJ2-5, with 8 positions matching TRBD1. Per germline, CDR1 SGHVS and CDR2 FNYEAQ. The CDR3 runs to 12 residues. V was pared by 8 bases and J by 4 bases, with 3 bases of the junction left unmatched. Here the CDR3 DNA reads TGTGCCAGCGACAGGGGCGGAGAGACCCAGTACTTC. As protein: CASDRGGETQYF.

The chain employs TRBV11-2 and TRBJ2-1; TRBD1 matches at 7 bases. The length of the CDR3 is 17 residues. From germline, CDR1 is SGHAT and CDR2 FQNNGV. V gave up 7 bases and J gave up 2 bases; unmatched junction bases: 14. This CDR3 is CASKSVRGLRTYNEQFF. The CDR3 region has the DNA TGTGCCAGCAAGTCGGTGAGGGGGCTAAGGACCTACAATGAGCAGTTCTTC.

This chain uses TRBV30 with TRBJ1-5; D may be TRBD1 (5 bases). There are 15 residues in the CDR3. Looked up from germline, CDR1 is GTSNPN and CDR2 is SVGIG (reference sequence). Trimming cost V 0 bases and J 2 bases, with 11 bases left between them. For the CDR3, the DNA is TGTGCCTGGAGTGTAAGGGGAAGAGGCAATCAGCCCCAGCATTTT. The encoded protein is CAWSVRGRGNQPQHF.

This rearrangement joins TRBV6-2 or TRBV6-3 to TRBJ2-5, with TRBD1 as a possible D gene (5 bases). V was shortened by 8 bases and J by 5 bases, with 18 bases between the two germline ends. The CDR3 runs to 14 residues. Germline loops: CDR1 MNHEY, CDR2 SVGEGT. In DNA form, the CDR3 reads TGTGCCAGCGGGGCAAGAACGGAACTTGAGACCCAGTACTTC. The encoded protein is CASGARTELETQYF.

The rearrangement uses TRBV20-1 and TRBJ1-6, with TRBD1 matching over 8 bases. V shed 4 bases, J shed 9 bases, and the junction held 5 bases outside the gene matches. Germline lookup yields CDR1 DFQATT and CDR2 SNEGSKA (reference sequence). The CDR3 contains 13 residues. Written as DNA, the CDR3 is TGCAGTGCTACCAGGACAGGGATTTCACCCCTCCACTTT. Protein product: CSATRTGISPLHF.

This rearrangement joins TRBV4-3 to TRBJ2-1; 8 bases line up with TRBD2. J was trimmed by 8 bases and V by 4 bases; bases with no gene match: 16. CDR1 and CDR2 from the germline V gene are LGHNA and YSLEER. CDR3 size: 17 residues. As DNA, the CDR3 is TGCGCCAGCAGCCCCGCCGACTTAGCGGGGAGCCGGTATGAGCAGTTCTTC. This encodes CASSPADLAGSRYEQFF.

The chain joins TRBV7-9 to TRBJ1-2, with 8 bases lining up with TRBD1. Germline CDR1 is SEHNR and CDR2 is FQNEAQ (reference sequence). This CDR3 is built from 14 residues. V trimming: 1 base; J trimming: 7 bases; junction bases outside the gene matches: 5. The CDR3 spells CASSLDTGGPGYTF. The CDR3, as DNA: TGTGCCAGCAGCTTAGATACAGGGGGTCCTGGCTACACCTTC. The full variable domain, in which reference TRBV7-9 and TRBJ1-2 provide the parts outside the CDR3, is DTGVSQNPRHKITKRGQNVTFRCDPISEHNRLYWYRQTLGQGPEFLTYFQNEAQLEKSRLLSDRFSAERPKGSFSTLEIQRTEQGDSAMYLCASSLDTGGPGYTFGSGTRLTVV.

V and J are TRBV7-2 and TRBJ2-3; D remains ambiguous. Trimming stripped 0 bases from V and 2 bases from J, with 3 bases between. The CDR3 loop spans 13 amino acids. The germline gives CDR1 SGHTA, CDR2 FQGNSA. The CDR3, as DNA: TGTGCCAGCAGCTTAGCCAACACAGATACGCAGTATTTT. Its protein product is CASSLANTDTQYF.

CDR3 sequence reads: CASSPDRYNSPLHF. The CDR3 DNA reads TGTGCCAGCTCACCGGACAGATATAATTCACCCCTCCACTTT. The chain recombines TRBV18 with TRBJ1-6, with a weak D call TRBD1 (6 bases). Per germline, CDR1 KGHSH and CDR2 LQKENI. The V end lost 3 bases, the J end lost 4 bases, and 7 bases lay between the germline ends. This CDR3 spans 14 amino acids.

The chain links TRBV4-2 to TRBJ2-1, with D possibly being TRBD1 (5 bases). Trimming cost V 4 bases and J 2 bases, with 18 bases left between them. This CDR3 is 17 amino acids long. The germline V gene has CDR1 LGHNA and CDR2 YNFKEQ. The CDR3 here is CASSREERGRTYNEQFF. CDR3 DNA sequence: TGTGCCAGCAGCCGTGAAGAAAGGGGCCGCACCTACAATGAGCAGTTCTTC.